The 16 T cell receptor beta chains reported below all come from one sample, sequenced in a study of graft-versus-host responses after intestinal transplantation (dated by TCRdb to the early 2020s). Intraepithelial and lamina propria lymphocytes were isolated from graft specimens using dithiothreitol, EDTA incubations and collagenase D digestion. Libraries were constructed by the immunoSEQ multiplex PCR assay. TCRdb limited this immuneACCESS table to in-frame rearrangements with V and J called. A share of clones is missing; checked studies link under half to unresolved V genes, and the rest is unexplained. In all, the sample holds some 15,000 clones, and 67% of those were seen once. Around 10% of the sample belongs to the ten largest clones. This material consisted of ileum tissue, taken around 730 days after intestinal transplantation. The receptors were sampled from a human patient who received an intestinal transplant, so some T cells may come from the graft donor.

The V gene is TRBV13, the J gene TRBJ1-4, with D maybe TRBD1 (5 bases). The CDR3 runs to 14 residues. The germline V gene encodes CDR1 PRHDT and CDR2 FYEKMQ (reference sequence). Trimming stripped 5 bases from V and 3 bases from J, with 10 bases between. CDR3 in amino acids: CASSRGIANEKLFF. CDR3 nucleotide sequence: TGTGCCAGCAGCCGGGGGATAGCTAATGAAAAACTGTTTTTT.

This clone appeared a few times. The chain carries TRBV15 and TRBJ2-7, with TRBD2 matching over 10 bases. The CDR3 is 18 amino acids. J gave up 1 base and V 6 bases, and 15 bases lay outside the gene matches. Germline CDR1 reads LNHNV; CDR2 reads YYDKDF (reference sequence). In DNA form, the CDR3 reads TGTGCCACCAGTACCCCACCATTTAGCGGGGGGATTTCCTACGAGCAGTACTTC. This sequence encodes CATSTPPFSGGISYEQYF.

The chain combines TRBV5-6 with TRBJ2-1; 9 bases align to TRBD2. CDR3 length: 15 residues. Germline lookup yields CDR1 SGHDT and CDR2 YYEEEE. Unmatched junction bases numbered 3, after V lost 4 bases and J lost 1 base. The CDR3 DNA is TGTGCCAGCAGCCAGACTAGCGGTTCCTACAATGAGCAGTTCTTC. Protein sequence: CASSQTSGSYNEQFF.

A few counts support this clone. V gene TRBV30 combines with J gene TRBJ1-5; 10 positions agree with TRBD1. V shed 2 bases and J 2 bases; nucleotides not matched to a gene: 6. The CDR3 covers 16 residues. Looked up from germline, CDR1 is GTSNPN and CDR2 is SVGIG (reference sequence). This CDR3 reads CAWSPIGQGGNQPQHF. DNA of the CDR3: TGTGCCTGGAGTCCAATCGGACAGGGGGGCAATCAGCCCCAGCATTTT.

The chain carries TRBV5-6 and TRBJ2-3; D may be TRBD2 (6 bases). The CDR3 spans 14 residues. Germline V gives CDR1 SGHDT, CDR2 YYEEEE. The V end was cut by 4 bases, the J end by 0 bases, with 9 bases between. The CDR3 bases are TGTGCCAGCAGCGGGGGGACTAGCACAGATACGCAGTATTTT. Translating gives CASSGGTSTDTQYF.

The gene calls are TRBV11-2 and TRBJ2-7; D is uncertain. The CDR3 runs to 13 residues. Per germline, CDR1 SGHAT and CDR2 FQNNGV. V shed 0 bases and J shed 0 bases, with 3 bases lying between them. The CDR3 here is CASSLDHSYEQYF. The CDR3 nucleotides are TGTGCCAGCAGCTTAGACCACTCCTACGAGCAGTACTTC.

The gene calls are TRBV7-2 and TRBJ2-7; 9 nucleotides line up with TRBD2. The CDR3 is made up of 15 amino acids. The germline gives CDR1 SGHTA, CDR2 FQGNSA. The V and J ends lost 3 bases and 0 bases, in that order; junction bases with no gene match: 3. The DNA of the CDR3 is TGTGCCAGCAGCTTGAGCGGGGGGACCTCCTACGAGCAGTACTTC. Translated, it gives CASSLSGGTSYEQYF.

The chain carries TRBV4-3 and TRBJ2-3; D is possibly TRBD2 (6 bases). Germline V gene sequence: CDR1 LGHNA, CDR2 YSLEER. The CDR3 has 14 residues. Trimming stripped 1 base from V and 3 bases from J, with 8 bases between. CDR3 amino acids: CASSQAGVTDTQYF. The CDR3 bases are TGCGCCAGCAGCCAAGCGGGGGTAACAGATACGCAGTATTTT.

The table lists this clone with a count of one. J is TRBJ1-1 and V is TRBV29-1, with D tentatively TRBD1 (5 bases). This CDR3 comprises 13 residues. CDR1 and CDR2 (germline): SQVTM, ANQGSEA. With 6 bases removed from V and 4 bases from J, the gap between germline ends came to 15 bases. The CDR3 here is CSVDGGISTEAFF. The CDR3 DNA is TGCAGCGTGGACGGGGGGATATCCACTGAAGCTTTCTTT.

This chain uses TRBV7-9 with TRBJ2-5; TRBD1 matches at 9 bases. The J call may be wrong; the DNA end is better matched by TRBJ2-7. Germline V gene sequence: CDR1 SEHNR, CDR2 FQNEAQ (reference sequence). The CDR3 has 16 residues. The CDR3 region is CASTFFSGTGPTEQYF. For the CDR3, the DNA is TGTGCCAGCACCTTCTTCTCCGGGACAGGGCCCACCGAGCAGTACTTC.

Remarks on this clone: The sample holds other DNA sequences that translate to the same CDR3. V usage is TRBV7-2 and J usage is TRBJ2-1, with 7 bases matching TRBD2. The V gene end was trimmed by 1 base and the J gene end by 1 base; junction bases not matched to a gene: 1. CDR1 is SGHTA, CDR2 FQGNSA, per germline. The CDR3 length is 15 residues. CDR3 in DNA: TGTGCCAGCAGCTTAGGGGGGGGATCCTACAATGAGCAGTTCTTC. Translated: CASSLGGGSYNEQFF.

The chain employs TRBV4-3 and TRBJ1-2; 7 bases agree with TRBD1. Germline V lookup: CDR1 LGHNA, CDR2 YSLEER. This CDR3 is built from 19 residues. V dropped 4 bases and J dropped 5; count of bases not matched to a gene: 22. The CDR3 sequence is CASSPGGKSWTGDLYGYTF. The CDR3 DNA follows: TGCGCCAGCAGCCCCGGGGGTAAAAGTTGGACAGGTGATTTATATGGCTACACCTTC.

The chain recombines TRBV30 with TRBJ1-6; D call uncertain. This CDR3 spans 14 amino acids. The germline V gene has CDR1 GTSNPN and CDR2 SVGIG (reference sequence). V lost 2 bases, J lost 9 bases, and 14 bases lay in between. The DNA of the CDR3 is TGTGCCTGGAGTCCATCTGGAAGCGGTTCACCCCTCCACTTT. Amino acid sequence: CAWSPSGSGSPLHF.

This clone has only a few counts. The chain links TRBV11-2 to TRBJ1-1; TRBD1 matches 7 bases. With V trimmed by 3 bases and J by 4 bases, 8 bases remained unmatched. This CDR3 comprises 15 residues. The germline V gene has CDR1 SGHAT and CDR2 FQNNGV. The CDR3 DNA sequence: TGTGCCAGCAGCTTCAGGGGGTTGGGGAGCACTGAAGCTTTCTTT. It yields the protein CASSFRGLGSTEAFF.

The table lists this clone with a few counts. The gene calls are TRBV2 and TRBJ2-1; 10 nucleotides agree with TRBD1. Germline V gene data show CDR1 as SNHLY and CDR2 as FYNNEI. V trimming: 7 bases; J trimming: 2 bases; junction bases outside the gene matches: 2. The CDR3 has 14 amino acids. CDR3 loop: CASTGQGAYNEQFF. CDR3 nucleotides: TGTGCCAGCACCGGACAGGGGGCCTACAATGAGCAGTTCTTC.

V gene TRBV6-5 combines with J gene TRBJ2-2; 9 positions agree with TRBD1. CDR1 is MNHEY and CDR2 is SVGAGI in the germline V gene. The CDR3 runs to 15 residues. V shed 3 bases and J 5 bases; nucleotides not matched to a gene: 4. The CDR3 region is CASSYGQGRTGELFF. CDR3 nucleotide sequence: TGTGCCAGCAGTTATGGACAGGGGCGGACCGGGGAGCTGTTTTTT.